One T cell receptor (beta chain) is described in this entry. The source of the sample is a study of OX40 agonist ivuxolimab in advanced cancers. The protocol was immunoSEQ multiplex PCR, while the TCRdb copy is restricted to in-frame clones and leaves out a portion. Of 20,000 to 25,000 clones listed, over 65% are singletons. Germline loops: CDR1 SGHRS, CDR2 YFSETQ. Trimming removed 0 bases from V and 5 bases from J, with 13 bases in between. This CDR3 has 15 residues. The chain joins TRBV5-1 to TRBJ2-3; tentatively, D is TRBD1 or TRBD2 (5 bases each). The sample consisted of CD4+ or CD8+ T cells sorted from blood, taken in a trial of the OX40 agonist ivuxolimab. The receptor's source is an adult with an advanced solid tumor such as melanoma, head and neck, liver or kidney cancer. The CDR3 bases are TGCGCCAGCAGCTTGGGAGGGGCCCGGGGAGATACGCAGTATTTT. Translation gives CASSLGGARGDTQYF.